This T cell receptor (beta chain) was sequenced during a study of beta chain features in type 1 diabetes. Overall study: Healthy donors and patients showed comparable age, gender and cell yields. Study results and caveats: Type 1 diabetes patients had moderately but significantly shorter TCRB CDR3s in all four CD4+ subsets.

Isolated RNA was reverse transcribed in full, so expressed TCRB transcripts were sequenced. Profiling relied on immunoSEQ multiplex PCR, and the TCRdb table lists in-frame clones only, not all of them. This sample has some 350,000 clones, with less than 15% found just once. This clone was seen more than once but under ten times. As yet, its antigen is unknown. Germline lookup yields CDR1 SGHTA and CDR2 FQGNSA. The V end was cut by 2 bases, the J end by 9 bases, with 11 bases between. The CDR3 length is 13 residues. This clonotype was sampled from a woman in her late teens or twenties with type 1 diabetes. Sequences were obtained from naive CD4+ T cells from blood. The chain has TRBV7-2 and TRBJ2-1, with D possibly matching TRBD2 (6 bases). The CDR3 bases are TGTGCCAGCAGCTTAACGGGAGTGGGTGAGCAGTTCTTC. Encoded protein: CASSLTGVGEQFF.